The 4 T cell receptor beta chains presented below share a single source sample, sequenced in a study of blood T cell repertoires in COVID-19. Assay used: immunoSEQ multiplex PCR; TCRdb lists only in-frame clones, some missing. The data show some 130,000 clones, 80% to 90% seen once. Sequencing used PBMCs or T cells enriched from blood (not recorded which). The receptors come from a man aged 50 or older who had recovered from COVID-19.

This clone was recorded once. This chain uses TRBV5-1 with TRBJ2-7, with D possibly matching TRBD1 (7 bases). This CDR3 contains 15 residues. V dropped 3 bases and J dropped 3 bases, with 16 bases sitting between them. CDR1 and CDR2 from the germline V gene are SGHRS and YFSETQ. Written as DNA, the CDR3 is TGCGCCAGCAGCTCAGGACCAGGGGGACTCTACGAGCAGTACGTC. Residues: CASSSGPGGLYEQYV.

The V and J genes are TRBV7-9 and TRBJ1-6, with 9 bases lining up with TRBD1. The germline V gene has CDR1 SEHNR and CDR2 FQNEAQ (reference sequence). The length of the CDR3 is 14 residues. The ends lost 5 bases at V and 9 bases at J; junction bases unmatched: 5. CDR3 nucleotides: TGTGCCAGCAGCGCGGGACAGGGTCGTTCACCCCTCCACTTT. Translating gives CASSAGQGRSPLHF. Full variable domain (rest looked up from reference TRBV7-9 and TRBJ1-6): DTGVSQNPRHKITKRGQNVTFRCDPISEHNRLYWYRQTLGQGPEFLTYFQNEAQLEKSRLLSDRFSAERPKGSFSTLEIQRTEQGDSAMYLCASSAGQGRSPLHFGNGTRLTVT.

This chain joins TRBV6-2 or TRBV6-3 and TRBJ1-5; TRBD1 matches 8 bases. Germline values: CDR1 MNHEY, CDR2 SVGEGT. The CDR3 has 16 amino acids. The trim removed 6 bases at V and 3 bases at J, leaving 10 bases unmatched. For the CDR3, the DNA is TGTGCCAGCAGCCGAACAGGGGGTGATTTCAATCAGCCCCAGCATTTT. This sequence encodes CASSRTGGDFNQPQHF.

This chain uses TRBV29-1 with TRBJ2-2; D remains ambiguous. The CDR3 loop spans 12 amino acids. Germline loops: CDR1 SQVTM, CDR2 ANQGSEA. V lost 4 bases to trimming and J lost 4 bases, with 7 bases between them. CDR3 loop: CSVVSGTGELFF. The CDR3 DNA follows: TGCAGCGTTGTCTCGGGCACCGGGGAGCTGTTTTTT.